This T cell receptor beta chain was found in a study of regulatory and conventional T cells in RAG deficiency. Study results and limitations: Control T-cell subsets had markedly higher Shannon entropy and lower Simpson indices than RAG-deficient patients. Shorter CDR3s in all patient subsets; >75% Treg-Tconv overlap in Omenn. Sorted Omenn CD25-high CD127-low cells may not be bona fide Tregs.

Losses at the gene ends were 2 bases for V and 4 bases for J; bases not matched to a gene: 3. CDR3 length equals 15 residues. The germline CDR1 and CDR2 sequences are MNHEY and SVGAGI. This table comes from immunoSEQ multiplex PCR, and its TCRdb copy is limited to in-frame clones, with some not included. The sample holds more than 35,000 clones, 85% to 90% seen once. Comment on this clone: What it binds is unknown.

Genomic DNA came from blood conventional CD4+ T cells gated CD25-low CD127-high. These same records also appear under a second study, on regulatory T cells. From that paper: Amplification used 52 TRBV primers and 13 TRBJ primers. In patients, unique TRB V-J pairs were restricted and V/J usage skewed, especially in Tregs.

The receptor was derived from a human donor in good health. Material: CD4+ effector T cells sorted from blood. The chain links TRBV6-5 to TRBJ2-1, with 9 positions matching TRBD2. The CDR3 bases are TGTGCCAGCAGTTACAGGCGGGGGGGGTACAATGAGCAGTTCTTC. Protein product: CASSYRRGGYNEQFF.